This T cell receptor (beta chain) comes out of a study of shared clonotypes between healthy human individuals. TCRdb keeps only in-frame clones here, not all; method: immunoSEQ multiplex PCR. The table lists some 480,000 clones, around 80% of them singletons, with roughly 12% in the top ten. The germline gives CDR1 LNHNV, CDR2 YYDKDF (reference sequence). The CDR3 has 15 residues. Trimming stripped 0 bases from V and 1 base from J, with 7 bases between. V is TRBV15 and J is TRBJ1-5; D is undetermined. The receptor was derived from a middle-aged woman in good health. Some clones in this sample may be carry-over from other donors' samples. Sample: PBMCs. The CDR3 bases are TGTGCCACCAGCAGAGATAGGATAAGCAATCAGCCCCAGCATTTT. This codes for CATSRDRISNQPQHF.